The sequence of this T cell receptor beta chain was determined in a study of T cell repertoires in cytomegalovirus infection. Study at large: HLA-B-restricted CMV epitopes that are well studied, plus recently identified HLA-C-restricted ones, were used by the study. Public TCR beta signatures indicated both CMV infection and matching HLA type. General study findings and limits: Clonotypes of TCR beta that were HLA-C-restricted and CMV-specific dominated the ex vivo response.

This clonotype has at least ten counts. Antigen specificity is unknown. Each CDR3 protein gets one entry after TCRdb re-called the reads with MiXCR. This table holds 900,000 to 950,000 distinct CDR3 sequences, around 29% found once. The TCR comes from a human donor in good health (CMV status not recorded). Some clones in this sample may be carry-over from other donors' samples. The sample in question was cultured CD8+ T cells from PBMCs, obtained from culture after CMV antigen stimulation.

As DNA, the CDR3 is TGCGCCAGCAGCCTCAGGCTAAATAGCAATCAGCCCCAGCATTTT. Protein: CASSLRLNSNQPQHF. The chain employs TRBV4-1 and TRBJ1-5; D is unclear. With 4 bases removed from V and 0 bases from J, the gap between germline ends came to 10 bases. Germline lookup yields CDR1 MGHRA and CDR2 YSYEKL. The CDR3 is made up of 15 amino acids.